The source of this TCR beta chain is a study of glioma-infiltrating T cells after dendritic cell vaccination. At the level of the study: Patients received autologous tumor lysate-pulsed dendritic cell vaccination between the early 2000s and the early 2010s. Dendritic cells derived from monocytes and pulsed with autologous tumor lysate formed the vaccine. Study-level points and caveats: The cohort had few patients with full blood and tumor sets.

Worth noting for this clone: The antigen is undetermined.

As to time point: after dendritic cell vaccination, including at tumor progression/relapse. PBMC sampling occurred before vaccination, two weeks after the third dose, and at progression. Libraries were prepared by immunoSEQ multiplex PCR; TCRdb keeps only in-frame clonotypes and omits some of them. The sample shows 99,000 or so clones, more than 70% of them seen only once. This CDR3 contains 14 residues. CDR1 and CDR2 (germline): SEHNR, FQNEAQ (reference sequence). Trimming took 1 base from V and 7 from J; bases not matched to a gene: 5. The source material was blood, sampled after dendritic cell vaccination. This TCR was recovered from a human donor with glioblastoma. The chain recombines TRBV7-9 with TRBJ1-2, with 8 bases matching TRBD1. CDR3 DNA: TGTGCCAGCAGCTTAGATTACCAGGGGGCTGGCTACACCTTC. This translates into CASSLDYQGAGYTF.